Detailed here is one TCR beta chain. This clonotype has only a few counts. The target of this receptor is not known. One base away there is no much larger clone; base qualities are not given. According to the germline V gene (reference sequence), CDR1 reads SEHNR and CDR2 reads FQNEAQ. CDR3 length: 14 amino acids, cysteine to phenylalanine. Just the 42-base CDR3 DNA is kept, in frame starting at base 1. Deletion took 8 bases off V and 1 base off J, with a span of 12 bases between the germline ends. The data were obtained in a study of T-cell memory formation after mild COVID-19 (dated by TCRdb to the early 2020s). For the study in its entirety: TCR sequence clusters from the two donors were largely donor specific. Longitudinal TCRalpha and TCRbeta repertoire sequencing tracked T-cell clones expanding and contracting after mild COVID-19 in a couple of donors. Two young, previously healthy adult volunteers, one female and one male, were included in the cohort.

The run used an Illumina NovaSeq 6000. cDNA libraries for TCRalpha and TCRbeta were prepared by 5'RACE using constant-segment primers, with sample barcodes and unique molecular identifiers added. Trizol reagent was used to extract RNA from every sample. Amplification of the libraries took two PCR steps, and the second step added a second sample barcode plus Illumina TruSeq adapters. Libraries were sequenced on an Illumina NovaSeq with 2 x 150 bp paired-end reads. For the original study's pipeline: Demultiplexing of reads and collapsing into UMI-guided consensus sequences were performed with migec v1.2.7. Using mixcr v2.1.11, UMI consensuses were aligned to TRA and TRB V and J templates and then assembled into clonotypes. Expanded or contracted clonotypes were those called significant by both edgeR and NoisET, with noise models trained on biological replicates. For edgeR calls, the cutoffs were a false discovery rate-adjusted p below 0.01 and a log2 fold-change threshold of 1. PCA with hierarchical clustering of max-normalized trajectories of the 1000 most abundant clonotypes was used as exploratory dynamics analysis. Each responding clone was given a CD4 or CD8 phenotype based on the CD4+ and CD8+ repertoires, which had been sequenced separately. The raw public data were reprocessed by TCRdb itself: fastp quality trimming at Q25, MiXCR clonotype calling, in-frame beta chains only. All rows with the same CDR3 protein become a single entry with the most common DNA and genes. It is TCRdb's table, rather than the study itself, that gives the V and J calls and clone size. The sample data list roughly 560,000 distinct CDR3 sequences, and 20% of these were observed just once. The ten largest make up under 15% of the sample.

Ficoll-Paque density gradient centrifugation was the method used to isolate PBMCs. Study-wide conclusions, independent of this receptor: The detection of some responding clones in pre-infection memory suggests that pre-existing cross-reactive memory T cells joined the SARS-CoV-2 response. Contracting CD4+ clones turned up mainly in the CM and EM memory subsets, whereas EMRA was where CD8+ clones were enriched. SARS-CoV-2 specificity of the second-wave clones peaking on day 37 was not confirmed. From day 15 to 85, contracting clones showed balanced CD4/CD8 phenotypes, whereas a second wave of clones that expanded from day 15 to 37 leaned towards CD4+. The study included only a couple of mild cases, and larger cohorts that include severe cases with pre-infection samples were judged to be necessary.

This receptor was identified in an adult woman who had mild COVID-19 (a few samples of this study predate the infection). The sample titles of this study are shuffled in the database, so cell type and time point are left out; the donor was told from shared clones. Sequencing was carried out using PBMCs or a T cell subset sorted from them (not recorded which). The chain is encoded by TRBV7-9 joined to TRBJ2-1; a tentative D call is TRBD1 (7 bases match). CDR3 loop: CASDQGGSYNEQFF. The DNA is as follows: TGTGCCAGCGATCAGGGGGGTTCCTACAATGAGCAGTTCTTC. Outside the CDR3, residues come from the reference TRBV7-9 and TRBJ2-1 proteins, so the full variable domain is: DTGVSQNPRHKITKRGQNVTFRCDPISEHNRLYWYRQTLGQGPEFLTYFQNEAQLEKSRLLSDRFSAERPKGSFSTLEIQRTEQGDSAMYLCASDQGGSYNEQFFGPGTRLTVL.